Below, one T cell receptor (beta chain) is given with its context. The antigen remains unidentified. This entry comes from a study of beta chain features in type 1 diabetes. General study findings and limits: Type 1 diabetes patients had moderately but significantly shorter TCRB CDR3s in all four CD4+ subsets.

Expressed TCRB transcripts were sequenced because the isolated RNA had all been reverse transcribed beforehand. The table came from immunoSEQ multiplex PCR; TCRdb's copy has only in-frame clones and leaves some out. Of about 390,000 clones listed, 9.6% are singletons. This CDR3 is built from 13 residues. Germline loops: CDR1 KGHSH, CDR2 LQKENI. Sequencing used central memory CD4+ T cells from blood. The chain couples TRBV18 to TRBJ2-5; D uncertain. The J call may be mistaken, given a closer DNA end match to TRBJ2-7. The sequence was collected from a man younger than 45 with type 1 diabetes. Here the CDR3 reads CASSPPSVYEQYF. CDR3 in DNA: TGTGCCAGCTCACCACCTTCGGTATACGAGCAGTACTTC.